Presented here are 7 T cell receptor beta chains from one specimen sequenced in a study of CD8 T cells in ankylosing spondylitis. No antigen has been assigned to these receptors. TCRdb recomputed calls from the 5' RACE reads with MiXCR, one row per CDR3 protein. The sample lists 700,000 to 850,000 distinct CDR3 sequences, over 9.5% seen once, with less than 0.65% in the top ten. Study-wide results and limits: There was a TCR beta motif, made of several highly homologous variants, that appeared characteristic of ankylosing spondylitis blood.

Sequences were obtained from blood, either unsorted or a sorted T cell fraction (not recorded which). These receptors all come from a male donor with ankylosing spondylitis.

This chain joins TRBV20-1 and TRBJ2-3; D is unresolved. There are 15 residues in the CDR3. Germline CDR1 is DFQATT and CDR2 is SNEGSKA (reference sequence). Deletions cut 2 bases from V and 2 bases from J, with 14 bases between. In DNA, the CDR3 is TGCAGTGCTAGACCTTCGTATACGCCCACAGATACGCAGTATTTT. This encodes CSARPSYTPTDTQYF.

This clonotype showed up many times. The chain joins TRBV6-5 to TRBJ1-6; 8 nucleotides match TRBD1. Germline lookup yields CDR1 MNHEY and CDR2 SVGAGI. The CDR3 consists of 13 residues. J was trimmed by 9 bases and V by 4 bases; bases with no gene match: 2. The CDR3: CASSSDRVSPLHF. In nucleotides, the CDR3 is TGTGCCAGCAGTTCGGACAGGGTTTCACCCCTCCACTTT.

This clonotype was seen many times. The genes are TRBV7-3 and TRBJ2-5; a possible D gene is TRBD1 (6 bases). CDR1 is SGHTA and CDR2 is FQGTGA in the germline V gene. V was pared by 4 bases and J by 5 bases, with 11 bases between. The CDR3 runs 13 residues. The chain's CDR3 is CASSSGVSETQYF. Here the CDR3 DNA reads TGTGCCAGCAGCTCAGGGGTGTCGGAGACCCAGTACTTC. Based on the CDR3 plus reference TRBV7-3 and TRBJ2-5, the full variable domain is GAGVSQTPSNKVTEKGKYVELRCDPISGHTALYWYRQSLGQGPEFLIYFQGTGAADDSGLPNDRFFAVRPEGSVSTLKIQRTERGDSAVYLCASSSGVSETQYFGPGTRLLVL.

The CDR3 coding sequence is TGTGCCAGCACCTCTCAGCACCTGGGACTAGCGGGAGAGGATATAAATGAGCAGTTCTTC. Amino acid sequence: CASTSQHLGLAGEDINEQFF. The chain is built from TRBV14 and TRBJ2-1; the match to TRBD2 covers 14 bases. The V gene end was trimmed by 7 bases and the J gene end by 7 bases; junction bases not matched to a gene: 21. Per the germline V gene, CDR1 is SGHDN and CDR2 is FVKESK. The CDR3 totals 20 residues.

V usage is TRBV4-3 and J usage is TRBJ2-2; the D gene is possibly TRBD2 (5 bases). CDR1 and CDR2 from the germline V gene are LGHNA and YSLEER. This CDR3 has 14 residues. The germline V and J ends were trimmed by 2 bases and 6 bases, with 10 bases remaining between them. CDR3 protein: CASSQPGVPGELFF. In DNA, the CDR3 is TGCGCCAGCAGCCAACCCGGGGTTCCCGGGGAGCTGTTTTTT.

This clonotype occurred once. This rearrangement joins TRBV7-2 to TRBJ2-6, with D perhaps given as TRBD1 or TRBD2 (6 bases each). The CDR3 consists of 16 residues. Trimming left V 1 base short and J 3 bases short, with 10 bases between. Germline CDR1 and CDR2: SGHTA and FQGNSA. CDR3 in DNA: TGTGCCAGCAGCTTAGGTCGGGGGCTTGGGGCCAACGTCCTGACTTTC. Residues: CASSLGRGLGANVLTF.

Written as DNA, the CDR3 is TGCAGTGCTAGGAGGGACTCATCCACAGATACGCAGTATTTT. Translation: CSARRDSSTDTQYF. The rearrangement joins TRBV20-1 to TRBJ2-3, with D possibly matching TRBD2 (6 bases). Germline lookup yields CDR1 DFQATT and CDR2 SNEGSKA (reference sequence). This CDR3 has 14 residues. Trimming left V 3 bases short and J 2 bases short, with 12 bases between.